The 27 T cell receptor beta chains in this list originate from one sample, sequenced in a study of cytomegalovirus exposure and HLA in healthy donors. The data were produced by immunoSEQ multiplex PCR, yet TCRdb's version contains in-frame clones alone and is incomplete. This sample carries about 360,000 clones, 86% of them seen once, and the ten largest clones take 0.83%. The sequenced sample consisted of PBMCs. The receptor source for this set is a woman between 18 and 29 years old in good health and CMV-seronegative.

The J gene is TRBJ2-7, the V gene TRBV5-4; D is possibly TRBD1 (6 bases). The CDR3 spans 13 residues. CDR1 is SGHNT and CDR2 is YYREEE in the germline V gene (reference sequence). V lost 4 bases to trimming and J lost 3 bases, with 11 bases between them. CDR3 coding DNA: TGTGCCAGCAGCCCCAAGGACAGCTACGAGCAGTACTTC. Its protein product is CASSPKDSYEQYF. Looking up the rest from reference TRBV5-4 and TRBJ2-7 gives the full variable domain: ETGVTQSPTHLIKTRGQQVTLRCSSQSGHNTVSWYQQALGQGPQFIFQYYREEENGRGNFPPRFSGLQFPNYSSELNVNALELDDSALYLCASSPKDSYEQYFGPGTRLTVT.

This chain joins TRBV11-2 and TRBJ1-3; 8 bases match TRBD1. Trimming removed 4 bases from V and 2 bases from J; junction bases left unmatched: 4. This CDR3 spans 15 amino acids. Germline values: CDR1 SGHAT, CDR2 FQNNGV. The CDR3 nucleotides read TGTGCCAGCAGCTCCACAGGGGGAGCTGGAAACACCATATATTTT. This encodes CASSSTGGAGNTIYF. Filled out from reference TRBV11-2 and TRBJ1-3, the complete variable domain reads EAGVAQSPRYKIIEKRQSVAFWCNPISGHATLYWYQQILGQGPKLLIQFQNNGVVDDSQLPKDRFSAERLKGVDSTLKIQPAKLEDSAVYLCASSSTGGAGNTIYFGEGSWLTVV.

J is TRBJ1-5 and V is TRBV5-3; tentatively, D is TRBD1 (5 bases). TRBV5-3 is an ORF, and what it does is uncertain. Trimming took off 0 bases at V and 2 bases at J, with 15 bases between the two ends. This CDR3 comprises 17 residues. CDR3 loop: CARSLEAPPGGNQPQHF. For the CDR3, the DNA is TGTGCCAGAAGCTTGGAGGCCCCCCCGGGGGGCAATCAGCCCCAGCATTTT.

The V gene is TRBV9, the J gene TRBJ2-2; D gene unclear. Deletions cut 1 base from V and 0 bases from J, with 7 bases between. The CDR3 is made up of 15 amino acids. From germline, CDR1 is SGDLS and CDR2 YYNGEE. The CDR3 sequence is CASSVRFANTGELFF. Written as DNA, the CDR3 is TGTGCCAGCAGCGTACGGTTCGCGAACACCGGGGAGCTGTTTTTT.

The chain uses TRBV6-1 and TRBJ2-3, with a tentative D call TRBD2 (6 bases). This CDR3 comprises 15 residues. Trimming pared 5 bases from V and 1 base from J, leaving 13 bases between. CDR1 is MNHNS and CDR2 is SASEGT in the germline V gene. The CDR3 coding sequence is TGTGCCAGCAGTTCTCGCGGGGCGCGCACAGATACGCAGTATTTT. Translation: CASSSRGARTDTQYF.

The gene calls are TRBV7-3 and TRBJ1-2; 10 positions match TRBD1. The ends lost 2 bases at V and 5 bases at J; junction bases unmatched: 11. The CDR3 sequence is 17 residues long. From germline, CDR1 is SGHTA and CDR2 FQGTGA. The CDR3 DNA reads TGTGCCAGCAGCTTACCCTGGACAGGGGGGGAACAATATGGCTACACCTTC. Translation gives CASSLPWTGGEQYGYTF.

V usage is TRBV30 and J usage is TRBJ1-5; possibly TRBD1 for D (6 bases). The V and J ends lost 7 bases and 4 bases respectively, with 14 bases between them. CDR1 and CDR2 from the germline V gene are GTSNPN and SVGIG (reference sequence). This CDR3 contains 13 residues. The CDR3 reads CASSGRGNQPQHF. The CDR3 DNA reads as TGTGCCTCAAGCGGGAGGGGGAATCAGCCCCAGCATTTT.

The rearrangement uses TRBV27 and TRBJ1-1; D is undetermined. This CDR3 contains 13 residues. Germline V gene data show CDR1 as MNHEY and CDR2 as SMNVEV (reference sequence). V lost 3 bases to trimming and J lost 11 bases, with 16 bases between them. CDR3 DNA: TGTGCCAGCAGTTTTTCTTCCCGCGCGGAGGCTTTCTTT. Amino acids: CASSFSSRAEAFF.

V and J are TRBV19 and TRBJ2-7; weak D call: TRBD1 (5 bases). The CDR3 loop spans 14 amino acids. The V and J ends lost 8 bases and 5 bases respectively, with 19 bases between them. CDR1 and CDR2 from the germline V gene are LNHDA and SQIVND (reference sequence). CDR3 in DNA: TGTGCCAGTGCGCAGGACCCCAGGACAAACGAGCAGTACTTC. Protein: CASAQDPRTNEQYF. Supplemented by reference TRBV19 and TRBJ2-7, the full variable domain reads DGGITQSPKYLFRKEGQNVTLSCEQNLNHDAMYWYRQDPGQGLRLIYYSQIVNDFQKGDIAEGYSVSREKKESFPLTVTSAQKNPTAFYLCASAQDPRTNEQYFGPGTRLTVT.

The chain employs TRBV5-1 and TRBJ1-4; 8 bases match TRBD1. The trim removed 4 bases at V and 2 bases at J, leaving 4 bases unmatched. The germline gives CDR1 SGHRS, CDR2 YFSETQ. There are 15 residues in the CDR3. The CDR3 DNA is TGCGCCAGCAGCATTCGACAGGGGACTAATGAAAAACTGTTTTTT. Protein sequence: CASSIRQGTNEKLFF.

The V gene is TRBV4-2, the J gene TRBJ2-4, with 7 bases that match TRBD1. The CDR3 covers 18 residues. The ends lost 0 bases at V and 0 bases at J; junction bases unmatched: 8. From germline, CDR1 is LGHNA and CDR2 YNFKEQ. The CDR3 spells CASSQEGPGQPAKNIQYF. CDR3 coding DNA: TGTGCCAGCAGCCAAGAGGGCCCGGGACAGCCAGCCAAAAACATTCAGTACTTC.

The chain combines TRBV4-1 with TRBJ1-4; TRBD1 matches at 8 bases. V dropped 0 bases and J dropped 3; count of bases not matched to a gene: 3. Per germline, CDR1 MGHRA and CDR2 YSYEKL. This CDR3 has 16 residues. This CDR3 reads CASSQETGVANEKLFF. CDR3 nucleotides: TGCGCCAGCAGCCAAGAGACAGGGGTAGCTAATGAAAAACTGTTTTTT.

The rearrangement joins TRBV11-2 to TRBJ2-7, with D unresolved. The CDR3 consists of 13 residues. The germline gives CDR1 SGHAT, CDR2 FQNNGV. V was shortened by 1 base and J by 3 bases, with 7 bases between the two germline ends. CDR3 sequence: CASSLASNYEQYF. CDR3 bases: TGTGCCAGCAGCTTAGCCTCTAACTACGAGCAGTACTTC.

This clone was seen only once. The CDR3: CASSRDRVGSPLHF. DNA of the CDR3: TGTGCCAGCAGCCGGGACAGGGTCGGATCACCCCTCCACTTT. This chain connects TRBV28 to TRBJ1-6, with 9 bases fitting TRBD1. The V gene end was trimmed by 6 bases and the J gene end by 10 bases; junction bases not matched to a gene: 7. The germline CDR1 and CDR2 sequences are MDHEN and SYDVKM. There are 14 residues in the CDR3.

The CDR3: CASRALTGFYGYTF. Here the CDR3 DNA reads TGTGCCAGCAGGGCCCTCACGGGGTTCTATGGCTACACCTTC. The chain carries TRBV6-1 and TRBJ1-2; D remains unclear. CDR1 and CDR2 from the germline V gene are MNHNS and SASEGT. V was shortened by 6 bases and J by 4 bases, with 15 bases between the two germline ends. The CDR3 has 14 residues.

The chain couples TRBV6-1 to TRBJ2-7; TRBD1 might be the D (5 bases). V was pared by 5 bases and J by 3 bases, with 14 bases between. Per the germline V gene, CDR1 is MNHNS and CDR2 is SASEGT. CDR3 size: 14 residues. The CDR3 DNA reads TGTGCCAGCAGTCCCCGAGACAGACTCTACGAGCAGTACTTC. As protein: CASSPRDRLYEQYF.

CDR3 bases: TGTGCCAGCAGTGTCAATGGCTACACCTTC. Amino acid sequence: CASSVNGYTF. The chain combines TRBV6-1 with TRBJ1-2; D not certain. Germline CDR1 is MNHNS and CDR2 is SASEGT. Trimming took off 4 bases at V and 6 bases at J, with 3 bases between the two ends. This CDR3 is 10 amino acids long.

On this clone: An end of the junction differs from the germline gene, which may be a read error. The chain links TRBV7-9 to TRBJ1-3; D unclear. This CDR3 region has 13 residues. The germline V gene encodes CDR1 SEHNR and CDR2 FQNEAQ (reference sequence). The CDR3 bases are TGCGCGGGCCGACCACGCTCTGGAAACACCATATATTTT. Amino acids: CAGRPRSGNTIYF.

V and J are TRBV30 and TRBJ1-2; 8 bases fit TRBD1. The CDR3 loop spans 12 amino acids. Trimming removed 6 bases from V and 8 bases from J; junction bases left unmatched: 8. Germline V gene lookup returns CDR1 GTSNPN and CDR2 SVGIG (reference sequence). This CDR3 is CACRPGGKGYTF. For the CDR3, the DNA is TGTGCCTGTCGCCCAGGGGGCAAGGGCTACACCTTC.

The chain employs TRBV27 and TRBJ2-1, with 7 bases lining up with TRBD2. CDR1 is MNHEY and CDR2 is SMNVEV in the germline V gene (reference sequence). This CDR3 is 15 amino acids long. Trimming cost V 2 bases and J 5 bases; bases outside gene matches: 6. CDR3 amino acids: CASSLGSGGHNEQFF. As DNA, the CDR3 is TGTGCCAGCAGTTTAGGCTCGGGAGGTCACAATGAGCAGTTCTTC.

The rearrangement joins TRBV5-3 to TRBJ2-4; maybe TRBD1 (6 bases). TRBV5-3 is treated as an ORF (open reading frame) with a function not yet certain. The V gene lost 0 bases and the J gene lost 6 bases, with 13 bases spanning the gap. The CDR3 covers 15 residues. CDR3 DNA: TGTGCCAGAAGCTTGGGGGTGACCAGGGGAAACATTCAGTACTTC. It encodes CARSLGVTRGNIQYF.

The chain recombines TRBV6-1 with TRBJ1-4; D is undetermined. V was pared by 8 bases and J by 0 bases, with 13 bases between. The CDR3 is 15 amino acids. CDR1 MNHNS and CDR2 SASEGT come from the germline V gene. This CDR3 is CASHREPTTNEKLFF. CDR3 coding DNA: TGTGCCAGCCACCGGGAGCCGACAACTAATGAAAAACTGTTTTTT.

The chain links TRBV27 to TRBJ2-7; the D gene is possibly TRBD2 (5 bases). The V end was cut by 9 bases, the J end by 8 bases, with 23 bases between. From germline, CDR1 is MNHEY and CDR2 SMNVEV (reference sequence). The CDR3 extends over 14 amino acids. CDR3 sequence: CASFSLDLPTQQYF. CDR3 DNA: TGTGCCAGTTTCTCATTGGACTTACCTACGCAGCAGTACTTC.

The CDR3 sequence is CASSLVGRRDTEAFF. The CDR3 DNA sequence: TGTGCCAGCAGCTTGGTAGGGAGACGGGACACTGAAGCTTTCTTT. The J gene is TRBJ1-1, the V gene TRBV7-2, with D unclear. The V gene's germline CDR1 is SGHTA and CDR2 FQGNSA. There are 15 residues in the CDR3. V was cut by 3 bases and J by 3 bases, with 14 bases left in between.

This chain joins TRBV5-4 and TRBJ1-2, with a tentative D call TRBD1 (5 bases). There are 14 residues in the CDR3. The germline V gene encodes CDR1 SGHNT and CDR2 YYREEE (reference sequence). V was shortened by 3 bases and J by 3 bases, with 12 bases between the two germline ends. CDR3 residues: CASSSPDSYYGYTF. DNA of the CDR3: TGTGCCAGCAGCTCCCCAGACAGTTACTATGGCTACACCTTC.

V is TRBV28 and J is TRBJ2-3; the match to TRBD2 covers 8 bases. Losses at the gene ends were 7 bases for V and 5 bases for J; bases not matched to a gene: 11. The CDR3 totals 15 residues. Per germline, CDR1 MDHEN and CDR2 SYDVKM. In DNA, the CDR3 is TGTGCCAGCAACAGCGGGAGCGCAGAGGGAGATACGCAGTATTTT. The encoded protein is CASNSGSAEGDTQYF.

The chain has TRBV4-1 and TRBJ2-1, with TRBD2 matching 7 bases. From germline, CDR1 is MGHRA and CDR2 YSYEKL. The junction had 16 bases not matched to a gene; V was cut back by 0 bases and J by 2 bases. The CDR3 consists of 20 residues. CDR3 nucleotides: TGCGCCAGCAGCCAAGATGATTTCGGGGGAGGGCCGAAGGCCTACAATGAGCAGTTCTTC. Translated, it gives CASSQDDFGGGPKAYNEQFF.